This TCR beta chain was recovered during a study of blood T cell repertoires in COVID-19. Study-level information: Samples of COVID-19 (acute and convalescent) were obtained from the United States, Italy and Spain.

Germline CDR1 and CDR2: MNHEY and SVGAGI. The CDR3 has 13 amino acids. V was cut by 5 bases and J by 1 base, with 8 bases left in between. In the source study's methods: Scientists estimated how many nucleated cells there were by amplifying reference gene primers. Measured with immunoSEQ multiplex PCR; TCRdb has only the in-frame clones, and not every one. Clone size and V and J calls were adopted from that table, with D and trimming inferred from the DNA. The profile covers roughly 87,000 clones, with approximately 86% appearing a single time and roughly 5.1% taken by the ten largest. The sequencing sample was made of peripheral blood. The sequence came from a man aged 35-49 years with acute or convalescent COVID-19. The genes are TRBV6-5 and TRBJ1-1; D possibly corresponds to TRBD1 (6 bases). The CDR3 sequence: CASSRDKNTEAFF. CDR3 bases: TGTGCCAGCAGTCGGGACAAGAACACTGAAGCTTTCTTT.